A single sample gave rise to the 26 T cell receptor beta chains below, sequenced in a study of T cell responses to AZD1222 COVID-19 vaccine. The assay was immunoSEQ multiplex PCR, and TCRdb's table has in-frame clones only and misses some. The profile shows about 140,000 clones, about 89% of them singletons. Sequenced here: peripheral blood, sampled 28 days after the second dose of the MenACWY control vaccine. The origin of the receptors is an adult who received the MenACWY meningococcal vaccine as a control.

This rearrangement joins TRBV6-5 to TRBJ2-7; tentatively, D is TRBD2 (6 bases). The germline V gene encodes CDR1 MNHEY and CDR2 SVGAGI. The CDR3 runs 14 residues. The V and J ends lost 6 bases and 2 bases respectively, with 14 bases between them. The chain's CDR3 is CASSTLAVPYEQYF. The CDR3 DNA reads as TGTGCCAGCAGCACATTAGCGGTCCCCTACGAGCAGTACTTC.

This clone came up once. V is TRBV5-1 and J is TRBJ2-5; the match to TRBD1 covers 9 bases. The V gene end was trimmed by 4 bases and the J gene end by 1 base; junction bases not matched to a gene: 2. There are 14 residues in the CDR3. The germline V gene encodes CDR1 SGHRS and CDR2 YFSETQ. CDR3 sequence reads: CASSTGGPQETQYF. CDR3 in DNA: TGCGCCAGCAGCACAGGGGGCCCCCAAGAGACCCAGTACTTC.

The V call is TRBV5-1, the J call TRBJ2-6; D possibly uses TRBD1 or TRBD2 (5 bases each). This CDR3 spans 17 amino acids. Germline CDR1 and CDR2: SGHRS and YFSETQ. Trimming left V 0 bases short and J 0 bases short, with 10 bases between. The CDR3, as DNA: TGCGCCAGCAGCTTGGCCGGGGCTAGCTCTGGGGCCAACGTCCTGACTTTC. It encodes CASSLAGASSGANVLTF.

The V call is TRBV5-4, the J call TRBJ1-6, with 9 nucleotides matching TRBD1. V trimming: 0 bases; J trimming: 7 bases; junction bases outside the gene matches: 2. This CDR3 has 15 amino acids. Germline assignment: CDR1 SGHNT and CDR2 YYREEE (reference sequence). This CDR3 is CASSLAGTGNSPLHF. As DNA, the CDR3 is TGTGCCAGCAGCTTGGCCGGGACAGGGAATTCACCCCTCCACTTT.

The chain links TRBV7-8 to TRBJ2-1; D call uncertain. From germline, CDR1 is SGHVS and CDR2 FQNEAQ. The length of the CDR3 is 14 residues. The V end was cut by 5 bases, the J end by 9 bases, with 17 bases between. The CDR3 bases are TGTGCCAGCAGCCCGAGGCCCCTTAGAGGTGAGCAGTTCTTC. It translates to CASSPRPLRGEQFF.

The count of this clone is one. The CDR3 spells CASRMDRMITEAFF. CDR3 bases: TGTGCCAGCAGGATGGACAGGATGATTACTGAAGCTTTCTTT. V is TRBV5-6 and J is TRBJ1-1; 7 nucleotides align to TRBD1. This CDR3 spans 14 amino acids. The germline gives CDR1 SGHDT, CDR2 YYEEEE. V lost 5 bases, J lost 5 bases, and 9 bases stayed unmatched.

The chain uses TRBV6-5 and TRBJ1-6; D is unresolved. Looked up from germline, CDR1 is MNHEY and CDR2 is SVGAGI. The length of the CDR3 is 15 residues. The V gene lost 4 bases and the J gene lost 2 bases, with 9 bases spanning the gap. Here the CDR3 DNA reads TGTGCCAGCAGTTCAACAGAGACCTATAATTCACCCCTCCACTTT. The encoded protein is CASSSTETYNSPLHF.

The V and J genes are TRBV21-1 and TRBJ2-2; the table's D call TRBD2 went unverified against the DNA. TRBV21-1 is assigned pseudogene status. The CDR3 loop spans 18 amino acids. Here the CDR3 reads CASSKSAGLAENTGELFF. CDR3 coding DNA: TGTGCCAGCAGCAAATCAGCCGGACTAGCGGAGAACACCGGGGAGCTGTTTTTT.

The gene calls are TRBV11-2 and TRBJ1-1; D remains ambiguous. Germline V gene data show CDR1 as SGHAT and CDR2 as FQNNGV. V was clipped by 5 bases and J by 5 bases, with 15 bases between them. This CDR3 is built from 14 residues. Written as DNA, the CDR3 is TGTGCCAGCAGCCCGAGGGTTGGGGATACTGAAGCTTTCTTT. It is translated as CASSPRVGDTEAFF. The whole variable domain, remainder taken from reference TRBV11-2 and TRBJ1-1, is EAGVAQSPRYKIIEKRQSVAFWCNPISGHATLYWYQQILGQGPKLLIQFQNNGVVDDSQLPKDRFSAERLKGVDSTLKIQPAKLEDSAVYLCASSPRVGDTEAFFGQGTRLTVV.

The V call is TRBV15, the J call TRBJ2-7, with D perhaps matching TRBD1 (5 bases). Trimming pared 6 bases from V and 9 bases from J, leaving 15 bases between. The CDR3 runs 12 residues. Germline-derived CDR1 and CDR2 are LNHNV and YYDKDF (reference sequence). The CDR3 loop reads CATRGQGLGQYF. CDR3 nucleotides: TGTGCCACCAGAGGCCAGGGTCTTGGGCAGTACTTC.

J is TRBJ2-2 and V is TRBV4-3, with D perhaps matching TRBD2 (6 bases). Germline values: CDR1 LGHNA, CDR2 YSLEER. The CDR3 covers 17 residues. V lost 4 bases to trimming and J lost 3 bases, with 18 bases between them. The CDR3 DNA reads TGCGCCAGCAGCCTCCGGGCCCTAGGAGGGGACACCGGGGAGCTGTTTTTT. Translation gives CASSLRALGGDTGELFF.

This sequence joins TRBV19 and TRBJ1-1; maybe TRBD1 (5 bases). The CDR3 loop spans 15 amino acids. The germline gives CDR1 LNHDA, CDR2 SQIVND (reference sequence). V was pared by 1 base and J by 1 base, with 10 bases between. The CDR3 sequence is CASSIGGRGNTEAFF. The DNA of the CDR3 is TGTGCCAGTAGTATAGGGGGCAGAGGGAACACTGAAGCTTTCTTT.

CDR3 residues: CSVFRGGEQFF. The CDR3 DNA is TGCAGTGTCTTCAGGGGAGGTGAGCAGTTCTTC. V gene TRBV20-1 combines with J gene TRBJ2-1; D tentatively fits TRBD1 or TRBD2 (6 bases each). This CDR3 has 11 amino acids. Germline V gene data show CDR1 as DFQATT and CDR2 as SNEGSKA (reference sequence). V was trimmed by 7 bases and J by 9 bases, leaving 13 bases between them.

Note on this clone: The sample carries other DNA sequences with the same CDR3. This rearrangement joins TRBV7-9 to TRBJ1-2; a possible D gene is TRBD1 (6 bases). Germline loops: CDR1 SEHNR, CDR2 FQNEAQ (reference sequence). The CDR3 totals 12 residues. Trimming shortened V by 5 bases and J by 4 bases, and 8 bases separated the two germline ends. CDR3 sequence: CASSLDSYGYTF. CDR3 nucleotide sequence: TGTGCCAGCAGCCTGGACAGCTATGGCTACACCTTC.

This chain connects TRBV5-4 to TRBJ1-1; tentative D call: TRBD1 (6 bases). Germline CDR1 SGHNT, CDR2 YYREEE (reference sequence). This CDR3 is 13 amino acids long. The germline V and J ends were trimmed by 4 bases and 3 bases, with 10 bases remaining between them. CDR3: CASSPPGDTEAFF. CDR3 coding DNA: TGTGCCAGCAGCCCTCCAGGGGACACTGAAGCTTTCTTT.

A few counts support this clone. The rearrangement links TRBV13 to TRBJ2-3; a weak D match, TRBD2 (6 bases). Looked up from germline, CDR1 is PRHDT and CDR2 is FYEKMQ (reference sequence). The V end was cut by 5 bases, the J end by 2 bases, with 29 bases between. The length of the CDR3 is 20 residues. For the CDR3, the DNA is TGTGCCAGCAGCCCACGAGCCGGGACTCCAACACCATTATTCACAGATACGCAGTATTTT. It is translated as CASSPRAGTPTPLFTDTQYF.

The CDR3 protein is CASSKGGSYNSPLHF. DNA for the CDR3: TGTGCCAGCTCAAAGGGAGGCAGCTACAATTCACCCCTCCACTTT. The chain joins TRBV2 to TRBJ1-6; D is undetermined. With 8 bases removed from V and 7 bases from J, the gap between germline ends came to 18 bases. The CDR3 contains 15 residues. Germline lookup yields CDR1 SNHLY and CDR2 FYNNEI. Full variable domain (remainder filled in from reference TRBV2 and TRBJ1-6): EPEVTQTPSHQVTQMGQEVILRCVPISNHLYFYWYRQILGQKVEFLVSFYNNEISEKSEIFDDQFSVERPDGSNFTLKIRSTKLEDSAMYFCASSKGGSYNSPLHFGNGTRLTVT.

The V gene is TRBV2, the J gene TRBJ2-3; D might be TRBD1 or TRBD2, each matching 5 bases. Germline V gene lookup returns CDR1 SNHLY and CDR2 FYNNEI. V was pared by 3 bases and J by 2 bases, with 15 bases between. The CDR3 loop spans 16 amino acids. In DNA form, the CDR3 reads TGTGCCAGCAGTGATTTCGAGATGGGGGACACAGATACGCAGTATTTT. Translation gives CASSDFEMGDTDTQYF.

The chain employs TRBV10-3 and TRBJ1-2; no reliable D call. This CDR3 comprises 14 residues. Germline V gives CDR1 ENHRY, CDR2 SYGVKD. V was shortened by 1 base and J by 3 bases, with 9 bases between the two germline ends. The CDR3 bases are TGTGCCATCAGTGAGTTTGACACTGACTATGGCTACACCTTC. It specifies CAISEFDTDYGYTF.

This sequence joins TRBV19 and TRBJ1-5; the match to TRBD1 covers 8 bases. The J segment lost 3 bases and the V segment lost 5 bases, leaving 6 bases of the junction unmatched. This CDR3 region has 15 residues. CDR1 and CDR2 (germline): LNHDA, SQIVND (reference sequence). DNA for the CDR3: TGTGCCAGTAGTGGGACAGGTAGATTCAATCAGCCCCAGCATTTT. Protein product: CASSGTGRFNQPQHF.

The chain uses TRBV19 and TRBJ1-5, with D possibly TRBD1 on 6 matching bases. The germline V gene encodes CDR1 LNHDA and CDR2 SQIVND (reference sequence). V dropped 3 bases and J dropped 9 bases, with 18 bases sitting between them. The CDR3 has 15 amino acids. CDR3 in DNA: TGTGCCAGTAGTATCGGTGACTCGGGGGCAAGGCCCCAGCATTTT. Its protein product is CASSIGDSGARPQHF.

This clone is a singleton in its sample. The gene calls are TRBV19 and TRBJ1-2; D is ambiguous. Trimming took 1 base from V and 5 from J, leaving 17 bases between them. CDR3 length: 16 amino acids. Germline V CDR1 and CDR2: LNHDA, SQIVND (reference sequence). The CDR3 DNA reads TGTGCCAGTAGTATAGTACCGACTTCACCCCGATATGGCTACACCTTC. Translated, it gives CASSIVPTSPRYGYTF. Combining the CDR3 with reference TRBV19 and TRBJ1-2 gives the whole variable domain DGGITQSPKYLFRKEGQNVTLSCEQNLNHDAMYWYRQDPGQGLRLIYYSQIVNDFQKGDIAEGYSVSREKKESFPLTVTSAQKNPTAFYLCASSIVPTSPRYGYTFGSGTRLTVV.

This chain uses TRBV3-1 (or the pseudogene TRBV3-2) with TRBJ2-7; D gene ambiguous. V shed 1 base and J shed 4 bases, with 8 bases lying between them. Germline V gives CDR1 LGHDT, CDR2 YNNKEL (reference sequence). The length of the CDR3 is 13 residues. DNA for the CDR3: TGTGCCAGCAGCCAAGGGTTGGTTTACGAGCAGTACTTC. Translated: CASSQGLVYEQYF.

The chain links TRBV18 to TRBJ2-3; TRBD2 aligns across 7 bases. Per the germline V gene, CDR1 is KGHSH and CDR2 is LQKENI. This CDR3 is 16 amino acids long. V lost 5 bases and J lost 5; bases outside the gene matches: 13. The CDR3 sequence: CASSSHPGGAGDTQYF. CDR3 DNA: TGTGCCAGCTCATCCCATCCGGGGGGAGCGGGAGATACGCAGTATTTT.

V and J are TRBV5-6 and TRBJ1-4; D remains unclear. CDR1 is SGHDT and CDR2 is YYEEEE in the germline V gene. Between the trimmed V and J ends, which lost 0 bases and 8 bases, there was a span of 14 bases. The CDR3 is 15 residues long. The CDR3 is CASSLAMGIGEKLFF. CDR3 nucleotide sequence: TGTGCCAGCAGCTTGGCCATGGGGATTGGGGAAAAACTGTTTTTT.

The chain has TRBV28 and TRBJ2-5, with 7 bases aligning to TRBD2. Germline V gives CDR1 MDHEN, CDR2 SYDVKM. With 11 bases clipped from V and 2 bases from J, the junction kept 8 bases outside the gene matches. This CDR3 has 13 amino acids. The CDR3 nucleotides read TGTGCCGGCACCCCACTAGCGCAAGAGACCCAGTACTTC. Its protein is CAGTPLAQETQYF.